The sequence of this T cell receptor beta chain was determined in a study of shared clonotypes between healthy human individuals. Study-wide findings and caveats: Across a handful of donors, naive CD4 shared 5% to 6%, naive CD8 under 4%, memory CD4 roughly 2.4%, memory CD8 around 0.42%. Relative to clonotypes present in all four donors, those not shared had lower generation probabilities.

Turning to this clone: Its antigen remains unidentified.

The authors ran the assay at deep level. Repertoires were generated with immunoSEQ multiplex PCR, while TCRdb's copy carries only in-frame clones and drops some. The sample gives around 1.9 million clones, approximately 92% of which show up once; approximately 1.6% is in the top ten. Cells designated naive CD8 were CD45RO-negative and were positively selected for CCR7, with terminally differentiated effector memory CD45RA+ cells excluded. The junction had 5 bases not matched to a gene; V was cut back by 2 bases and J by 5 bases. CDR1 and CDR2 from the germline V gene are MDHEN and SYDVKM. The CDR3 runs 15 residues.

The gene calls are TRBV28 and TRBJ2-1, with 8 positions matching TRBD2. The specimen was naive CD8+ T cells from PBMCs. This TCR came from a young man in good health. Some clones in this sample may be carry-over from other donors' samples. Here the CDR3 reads CASSLGLAQNNEQFF. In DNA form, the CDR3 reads TGTGCCAGCAGTTTAGGACTAGCCCAAAACAATGAGCAGTTCTTC.